This TCR beta chain was retrieved from a study of blood T cell repertoires in COVID-19. Overall study: Samples came from the United States, Italy and Spain, spanning acute and convalescent COVID-19. T cells, B-cell-depleted T cells, or PBMCs provided the cDNA or gDNA that served as material.

Original analysis: Counts of nucleated cells, estimated from reference gene primer amplification, were obtained. The data were produced by immunoSEQ multiplex PCR, yet TCRdb's version contains in-frame clones alone and is incomplete. That table gives V, J and clone size, and the DNA gave D and trimming. The table shows approximately 33,000 clones, with around 80% occurring only once. The TCR sequence derives from a man in his 70s with acute or convalescent COVID-19. The material sequenced was peripheral blood.

The CDR3 DNA reads TGTGCCAGCAGTTCCGCCTACGGTAGCTCCTACAATGAGCAGTTCTTC. It encodes CASSSAYGSSYNEQFF. The chain uses TRBV6-2 or TRBV6-3 and TRBJ2-1; D is unresolved. V shed 4 bases and J shed 0 bases, with 13 bases lying between them. Looked up from germline, CDR1 is MNHEY and CDR2 is SVGEGT. This CDR3 has 16 amino acids.